This paragraph covers one T cell receptor beta chain sequence. The data were obtained in a study of blood T cell repertoires in COVID-19. On the study more broadly: Spain, Italy and the United States supplied samples that represented acute and convalescent COVID-19. In each case, the material was cDNA or gDNA derived from T cells, B-cell-depleted T cells, or PBMCs.

Method: immunoSEQ multiplex PCR; TCRdb's copy keeps in-frame clones and lacks some. The sample comprises approximately 170,000 clones, 80% to 90% of which are singletons, and approximately 19% rests with the top ten. Trimming removed 4 bases at V and 6 bases at J, with 20 bases between. The CDR3 has 16 amino acids. CDR1 is MNHEY and CDR2 is SMNVEV in the germline V gene (reference sequence). The receptor's source is a woman in her seventies who had recovered from COVID-19. The rearrangement links TRBV27 to TRBJ2-3; D is perhaps TRBD1 (5 bases). Sequenced: peripheral blood. CDR3 in amino acids: CASSWGSPGGWDTQYF. CDR3 coding DNA: TGTGCCAGCAGTTGGGGCAGCCCGGGCGGATGGGATACGCAGTATTTT.